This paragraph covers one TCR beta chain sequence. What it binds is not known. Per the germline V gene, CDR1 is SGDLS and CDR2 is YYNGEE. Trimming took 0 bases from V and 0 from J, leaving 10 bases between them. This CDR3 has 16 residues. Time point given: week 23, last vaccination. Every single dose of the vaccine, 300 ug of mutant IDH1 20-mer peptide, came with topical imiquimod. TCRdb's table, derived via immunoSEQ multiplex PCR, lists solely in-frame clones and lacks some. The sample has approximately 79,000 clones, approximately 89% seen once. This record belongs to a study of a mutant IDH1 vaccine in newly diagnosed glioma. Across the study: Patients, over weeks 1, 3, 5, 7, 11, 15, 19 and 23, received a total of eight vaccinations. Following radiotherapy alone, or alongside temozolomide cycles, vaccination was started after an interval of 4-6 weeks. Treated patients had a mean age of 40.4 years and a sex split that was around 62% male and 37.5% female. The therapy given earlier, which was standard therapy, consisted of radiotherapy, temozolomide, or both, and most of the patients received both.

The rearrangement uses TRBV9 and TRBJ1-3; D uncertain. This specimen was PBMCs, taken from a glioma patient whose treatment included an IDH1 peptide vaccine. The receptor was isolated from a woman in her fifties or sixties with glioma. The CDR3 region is CASSVAPGYSGNTIYF. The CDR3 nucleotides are TGTGCCAGCAGCGTAGCCCCAGGCTACTCTGGAAACACCATATATTTT.